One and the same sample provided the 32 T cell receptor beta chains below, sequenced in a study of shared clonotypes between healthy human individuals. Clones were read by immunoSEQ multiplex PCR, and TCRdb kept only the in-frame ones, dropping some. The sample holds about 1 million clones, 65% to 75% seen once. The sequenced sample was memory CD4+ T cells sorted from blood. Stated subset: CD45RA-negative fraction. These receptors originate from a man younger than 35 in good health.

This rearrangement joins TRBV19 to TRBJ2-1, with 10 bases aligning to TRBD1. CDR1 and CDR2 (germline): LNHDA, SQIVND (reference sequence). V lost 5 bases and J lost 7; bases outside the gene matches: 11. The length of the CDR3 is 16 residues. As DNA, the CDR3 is TGTGCCAGTAGTTCCCTTCGACAGGGGGCAAATAATGAGCAGTTCTTC. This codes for CASSSLRQGANNEQFF.

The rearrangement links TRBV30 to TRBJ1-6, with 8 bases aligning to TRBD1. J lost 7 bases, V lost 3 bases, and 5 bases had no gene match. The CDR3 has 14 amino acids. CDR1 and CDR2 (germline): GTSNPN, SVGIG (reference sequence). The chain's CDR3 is CAWRTTGDNSPLHF. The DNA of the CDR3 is TGTGCCTGGAGAACGACAGGGGACAATTCACCCCTCCACTTT.

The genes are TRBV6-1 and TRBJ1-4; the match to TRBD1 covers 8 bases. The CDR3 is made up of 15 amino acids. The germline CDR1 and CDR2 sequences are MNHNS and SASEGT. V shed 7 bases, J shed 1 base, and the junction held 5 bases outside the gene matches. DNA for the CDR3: TGTGCCAGCAATGGACAGGGTGGAACTAATGAAAAACTGTTTTTT. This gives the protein CASNGQGGTNEKLFF.

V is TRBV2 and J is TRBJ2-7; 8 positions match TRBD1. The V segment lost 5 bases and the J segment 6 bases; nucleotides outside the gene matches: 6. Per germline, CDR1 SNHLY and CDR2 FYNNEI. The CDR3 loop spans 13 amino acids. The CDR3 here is CASSSGTGREQYF. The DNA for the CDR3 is TGTGCCAGCAGTTCCGGGACAGGCCGCGAGCAGTACTTC.

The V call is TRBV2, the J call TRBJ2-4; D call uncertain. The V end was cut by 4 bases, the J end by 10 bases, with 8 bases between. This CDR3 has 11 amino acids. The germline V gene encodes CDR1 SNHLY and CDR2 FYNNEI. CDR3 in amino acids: CASSATAIQYF. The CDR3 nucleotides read TGTGCCAGCAGTGCTACAGCTATTCAGTACTTC.

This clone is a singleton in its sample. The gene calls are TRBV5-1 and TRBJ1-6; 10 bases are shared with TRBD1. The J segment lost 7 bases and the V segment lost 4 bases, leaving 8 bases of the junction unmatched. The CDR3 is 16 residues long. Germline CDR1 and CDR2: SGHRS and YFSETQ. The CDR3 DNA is TGCGCCAGCAGCGCCGGTCCGGGACAGGGGAATTCACCCCTCCACTTT. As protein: CASSAGPGQGNSPLHF.

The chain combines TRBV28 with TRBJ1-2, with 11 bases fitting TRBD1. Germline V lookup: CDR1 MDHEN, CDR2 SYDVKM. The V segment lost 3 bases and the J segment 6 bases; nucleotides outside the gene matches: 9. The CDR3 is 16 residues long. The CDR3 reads CASSLVLRDRGNGYTF. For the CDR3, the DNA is TGTGCCAGCAGTTTGGTACTTCGGGACAGGGGGAATGGCTACACCTTC.

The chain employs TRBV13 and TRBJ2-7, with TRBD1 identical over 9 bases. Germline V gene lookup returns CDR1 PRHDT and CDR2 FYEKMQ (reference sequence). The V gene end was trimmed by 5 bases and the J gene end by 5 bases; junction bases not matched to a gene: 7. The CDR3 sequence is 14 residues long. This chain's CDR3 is CASSTQGARDEQYF. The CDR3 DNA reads TGTGCCAGCAGCACACAGGGGGCGCGTGACGAGCAGTACTTC.

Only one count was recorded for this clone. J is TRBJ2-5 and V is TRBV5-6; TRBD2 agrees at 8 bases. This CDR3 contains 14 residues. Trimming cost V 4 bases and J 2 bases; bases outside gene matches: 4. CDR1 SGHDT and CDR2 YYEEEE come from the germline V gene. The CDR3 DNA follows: TGTGCCAGCAGCCCTGCGGGGGGACAAGAGACCCAGTACTTC. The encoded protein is CASSPAGGQETQYF.

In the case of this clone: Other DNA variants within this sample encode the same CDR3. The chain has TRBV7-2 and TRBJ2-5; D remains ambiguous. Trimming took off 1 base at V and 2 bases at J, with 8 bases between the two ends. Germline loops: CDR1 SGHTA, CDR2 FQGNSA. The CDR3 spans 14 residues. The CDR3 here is CASSLVGLQETQYF. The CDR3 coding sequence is TGTGCCAGCAGCTTAGTCGGGCTTCAAGAGACCCAGTACTTC.

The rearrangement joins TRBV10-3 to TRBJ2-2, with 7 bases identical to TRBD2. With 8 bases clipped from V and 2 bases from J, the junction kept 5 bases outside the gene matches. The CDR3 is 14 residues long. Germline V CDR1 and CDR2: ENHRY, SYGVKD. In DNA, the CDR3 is TGTGCCATCGAGCCGGGACTAAACACCGGGGAGCTGTTTTTT. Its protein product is CAIEPGLNTGELFF.

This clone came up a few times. The chain's CDR3 is CASSPGLGRSLNTEAFF. In nucleotides, the CDR3 is TGTGCCAGTAGCCCGGGACTTGGCCGATCTCTGAACACTGAAGCTTTCTTT. This sequence joins TRBV19 and TRBJ1-1; TRBD1 is a possible D gene (5 bases). CDR1 and CDR2 (germline): LNHDA, SQIVND (reference sequence). The CDR3 runs to 17 residues. V gave up 6 bases and J gave up 0 bases, with 20 bases separating them. Drawing the rest from reference TRBV19 and TRBJ1-1, the complete variable domain is DGGITQSPKYLFRKEGQNVTLSCEQNLNHDAMYWYRQDPGQGLRLIYYSQIVNDFQKGDIAEGYSVSREKKESFPLTVTSAQKNPTAFYLCASSPGLGRSLNTEAFFGQGTRLTVV.

CDR3 in DNA: TGTGCCAGCAGCCCGGTCCTGCCCCGACTGGGCACTGAAGCTTTCTTT. Amino acids: CASSPVLPRLGTEAFF. This rearrangement joins TRBV5-5 to TRBJ1-1; D gene unclear. This CDR3 is 16 amino acids long. The germline gives CDR1 SGHKS, CDR2 YYEKEE (reference sequence). With 4 bases removed from V and 4 bases from J, the gap between germline ends came to 20 bases. Using reference TRBV5-5 and TRBJ1-1 for the parts outside the CDR3, the full variable domain is DAGVTQSPTHLIKTRGQQVTLRCSPISGHKSVSWYQQVLGQGPQFIFQYYEKEERGRGNFPDRFSARQFPNYSSELNVNALLLGDSALYLCASSPVLPRLGTEAFFGQGTRLTVV.

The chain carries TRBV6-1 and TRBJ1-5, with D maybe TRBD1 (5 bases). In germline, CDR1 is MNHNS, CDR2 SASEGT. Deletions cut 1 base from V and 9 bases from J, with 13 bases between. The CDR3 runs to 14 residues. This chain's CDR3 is CASSEGQKVRPQHF. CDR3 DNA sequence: TGTGCCAGCAGTGAAGGACAGAAGGTACGGCCCCAGCATTTT.

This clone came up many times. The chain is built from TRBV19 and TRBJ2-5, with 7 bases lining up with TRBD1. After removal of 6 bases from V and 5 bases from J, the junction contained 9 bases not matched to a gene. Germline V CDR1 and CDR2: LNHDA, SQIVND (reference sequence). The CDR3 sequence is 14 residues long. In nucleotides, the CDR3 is TGTGCCAGTAGCAAAAGACAGGGCTTCGAGACCCAGTACTTC. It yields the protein CASSKRQGFETQYF.

The CDR3 nucleotides read TGTGCCAGCAGTTTAGTCCACTCTGGAAACACCATATATTTT. This sequence encodes CASSLVHSGNTIYF. This chain uses TRBV28 with TRBJ1-3; no clear D. V lost 2 bases and J lost 0, with 5 bases in between. The germline gives CDR1 MDHEN, CDR2 SYDVKM. CDR3 length: 14 amino acids.

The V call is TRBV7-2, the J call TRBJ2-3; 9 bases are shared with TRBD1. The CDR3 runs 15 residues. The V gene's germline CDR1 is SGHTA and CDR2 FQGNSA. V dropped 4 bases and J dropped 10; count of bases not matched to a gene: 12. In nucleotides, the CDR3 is TGTGCCAGCAGCTCGGGAACAGGGGGCCCCTTTTCGCAGTATTTT. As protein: CASSSGTGGPFSQYF.

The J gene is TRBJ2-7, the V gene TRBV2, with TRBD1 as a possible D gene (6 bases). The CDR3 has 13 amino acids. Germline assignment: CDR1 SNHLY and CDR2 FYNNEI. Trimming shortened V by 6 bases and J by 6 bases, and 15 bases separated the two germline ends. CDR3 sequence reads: CASRGGQYPEQYF. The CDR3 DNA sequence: TGTGCCAGCAGGGGTGGACAGTATCCCGAGCAGTACTTC.

This CDR3 is CASSLGLAGAHENIQYF. CDR3 DNA: TGTGCCAGCAGCTTAGGACTAGCGGGAGCCCACGAAAACATTCAGTACTTC. V usage is TRBV11-2 and J usage is TRBJ2-4; 12 bases are a match to TRBD2. This CDR3 is built from 17 residues. Germline values: CDR1 SGHAT, CDR2 FQNNGV. V was pared by 1 base and J by 5 bases, with 6 bases of the junction left unmatched.

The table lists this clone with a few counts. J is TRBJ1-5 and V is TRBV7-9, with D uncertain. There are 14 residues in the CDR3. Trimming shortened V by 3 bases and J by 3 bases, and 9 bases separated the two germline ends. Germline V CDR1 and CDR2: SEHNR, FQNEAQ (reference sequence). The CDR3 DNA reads TGTGCCAGCAGCTTCGGGTCATACAATCAGCCCCAGCATTTT. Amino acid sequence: CASSFGSYNQPQHF.

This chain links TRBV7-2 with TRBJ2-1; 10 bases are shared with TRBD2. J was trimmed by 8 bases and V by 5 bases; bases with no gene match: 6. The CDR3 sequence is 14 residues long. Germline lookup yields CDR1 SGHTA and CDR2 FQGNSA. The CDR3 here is CASSPGLAAYEQFF. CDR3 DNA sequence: TGTGCCAGCAGCCCCGGACTAGCGGCCTATGAGCAGTTCTTC.

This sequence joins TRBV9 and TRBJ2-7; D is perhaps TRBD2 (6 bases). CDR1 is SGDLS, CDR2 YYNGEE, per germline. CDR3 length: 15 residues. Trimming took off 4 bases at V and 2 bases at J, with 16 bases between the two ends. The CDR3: CASSFGEATTYEQYF. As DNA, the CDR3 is TGTGCCAGCAGCTTCGGGGAGGCAACGACCTACGAGCAGTACTTC.

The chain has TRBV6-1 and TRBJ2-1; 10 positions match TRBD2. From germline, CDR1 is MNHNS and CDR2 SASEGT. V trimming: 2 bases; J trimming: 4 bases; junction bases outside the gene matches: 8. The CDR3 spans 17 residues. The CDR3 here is CASSENPGTSAYNEQFF. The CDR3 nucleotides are TGTGCCAGCAGTGAAAATCCCGGGACTAGCGCATACAATGAGCAGTTCTTC.

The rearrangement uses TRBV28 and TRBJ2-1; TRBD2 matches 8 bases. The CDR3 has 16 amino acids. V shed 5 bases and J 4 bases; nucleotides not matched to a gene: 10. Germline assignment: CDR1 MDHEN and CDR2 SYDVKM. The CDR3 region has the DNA TGTGCCAGCAGTCTCCCTTTCGGGGGGGATTACAATGAGCAGTTCTTC. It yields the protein CASSLPFGGDYNEQFF.

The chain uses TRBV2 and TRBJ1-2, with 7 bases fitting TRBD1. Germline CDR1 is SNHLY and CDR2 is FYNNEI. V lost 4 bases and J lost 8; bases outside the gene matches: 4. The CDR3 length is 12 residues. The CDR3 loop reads CASSGQGWGYTF. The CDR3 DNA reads TGTGCCAGCAGTGGACAGGGTTGGGGCTACACCTTC.

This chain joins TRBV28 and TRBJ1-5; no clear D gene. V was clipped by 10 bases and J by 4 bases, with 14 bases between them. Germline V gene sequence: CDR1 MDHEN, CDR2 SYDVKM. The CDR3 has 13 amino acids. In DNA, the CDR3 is TGTGCCACCTCCAGGCAGACTAATCAGCCCCAGCATTTT. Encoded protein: CATSRQTNQPQHF. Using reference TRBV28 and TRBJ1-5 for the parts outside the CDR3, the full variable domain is DVKVTQSSRYLVKRTGEKVFLECVQDMDHENMFWYRQDPGLGLRLIYFSYDVKMKEKGDIPEGYSVSREKKERFSLILESASTNQTSMYLCATSRQTNQPQHFGDGTRLSIL.

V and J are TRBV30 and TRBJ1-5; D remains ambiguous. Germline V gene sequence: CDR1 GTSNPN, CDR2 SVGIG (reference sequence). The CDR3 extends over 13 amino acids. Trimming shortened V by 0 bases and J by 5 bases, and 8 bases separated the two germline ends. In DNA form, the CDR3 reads TGTGCCTGGAGTGTAAATGGGGATCAGCCCCAGCATTTT. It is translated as CAWSVNGDQPQHF. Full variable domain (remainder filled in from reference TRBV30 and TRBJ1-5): SQTIHQWPATLVQPVGSPLSLECTVEGTSNPNLYWYRQAAGRGLQLLFYSVGIGQISSEVPQNLSASRPQDRQFILSSKKLLLSDSGFYLCAWSVNGDQPQHFGDGTRLSIL.

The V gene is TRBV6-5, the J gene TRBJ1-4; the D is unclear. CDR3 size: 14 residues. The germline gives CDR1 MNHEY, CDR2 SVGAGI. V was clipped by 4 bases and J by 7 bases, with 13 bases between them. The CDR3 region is CASSSGSWGEKLFF. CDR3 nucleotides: TGTGCCAGCAGTTCGGGTTCTTGGGGTGAAAAACTGTTTTTT.

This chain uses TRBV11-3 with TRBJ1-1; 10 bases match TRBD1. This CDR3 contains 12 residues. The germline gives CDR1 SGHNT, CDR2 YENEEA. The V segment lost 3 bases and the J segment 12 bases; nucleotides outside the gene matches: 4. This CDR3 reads CASSLGQGISFF. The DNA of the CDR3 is TGTGCCAGCAGCTTGGGACAGGGGATCTCTTTCTTT.

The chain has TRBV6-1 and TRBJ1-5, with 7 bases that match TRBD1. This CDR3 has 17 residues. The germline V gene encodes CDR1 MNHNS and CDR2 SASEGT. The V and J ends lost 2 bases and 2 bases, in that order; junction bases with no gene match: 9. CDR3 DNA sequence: TGTGCCAGCAGTGAACCCTGGTGGCAGGGGGGCAATCAGCCCCAGCATTTT. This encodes CASSEPWWQGGNQPQHF.

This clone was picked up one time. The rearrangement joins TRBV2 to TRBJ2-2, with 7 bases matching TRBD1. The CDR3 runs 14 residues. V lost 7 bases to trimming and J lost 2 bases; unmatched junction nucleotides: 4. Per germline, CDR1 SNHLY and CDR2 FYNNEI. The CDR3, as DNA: TGTGCCAGCAAAGACAGGGATAACACCGGGGAGCTGTTTTTT. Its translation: CASKDRDNTGELFF.

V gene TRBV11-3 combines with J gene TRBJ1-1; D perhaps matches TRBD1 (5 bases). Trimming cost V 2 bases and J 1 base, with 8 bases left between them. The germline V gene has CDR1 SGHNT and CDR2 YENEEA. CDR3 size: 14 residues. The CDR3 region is CASSLRGRNTEAFF. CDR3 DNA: TGTGCCAGCAGCTTAAGGGGAAGGAACACTGAAGCTTTCTTT.